The source of this T cell receptor (beta chain) is a study of blood T cell repertoires in COVID-19. Background on the study: Donors in the United States, Italy and Spain gave samples during acute or convalescent COVID-19. The cDNA or gDNA used as material had been derived from T cells, B-cell-depleted T cells, or PBMCs.

Sequenced by immunoSEQ multiplex PCR; TCRdb stores in-frame clones only, minus some. The repertoire holds tens of thousands of clones, with approximately 90% as singletons. J gave up 0 bases and V 4 bases, and 13 bases lay outside the gene matches. The CDR3 spans 19 residues. The germline CDR1 and CDR2 sequences are SGDLS and YYNGEE. The sequencing sample was made of peripheral blood. The clonotype was recovered from a human donor in a cohort sampled during active COVID-19. The donor label of this sample is uncertain. The rearrangement joins TRBV9 to TRBJ2-6; 7 bases are a match to TRBD1. CDR3 nucleotide sequence: TGTGCCAGCAGCTTTCGGGACAGCCCTTTTTTCTCTGGGGCCAACGTCCTGACTTTC. Residues: CASSFRDSPFFSGANVLTF.